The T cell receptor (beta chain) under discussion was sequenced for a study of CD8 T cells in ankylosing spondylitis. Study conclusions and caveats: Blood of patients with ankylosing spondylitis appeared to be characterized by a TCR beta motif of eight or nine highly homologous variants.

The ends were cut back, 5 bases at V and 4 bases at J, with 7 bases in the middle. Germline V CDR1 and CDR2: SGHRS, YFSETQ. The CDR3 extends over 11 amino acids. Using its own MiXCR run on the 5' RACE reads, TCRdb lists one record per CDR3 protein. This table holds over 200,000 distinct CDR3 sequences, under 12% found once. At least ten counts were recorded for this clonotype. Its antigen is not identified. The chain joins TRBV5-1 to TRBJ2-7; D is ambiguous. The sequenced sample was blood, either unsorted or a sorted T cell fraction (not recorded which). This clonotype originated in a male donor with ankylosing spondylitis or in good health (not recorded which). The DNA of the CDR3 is TGCGCCAGCAGGGAAGGTTACGAGCAGTACTTC. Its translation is CASREGYEQYF.